The rows below give T cell receptor beta chains drawn from one sample of a study of blood T cells in healthy people across ages. TCRdb reanalysed the 5' RACE reads using MiXCR and keeps one entry per CDR3 protein. The sample carries approximately 1,700,000 distinct CDR3 sequences, about two fifths recorded once. Specimen: blood. All receptors derive from a human donor in good health. Both conserved end residues are part of each CDR3. D genes are given only for firm matches. Size is stated for part of the rows, as once, few or many counts, or as a class when the clone is expanded.

j_call: TRBJ2-7
v_call: TRBV11-2
cdr3_length: 14
d_call: -
clone_size: -
cdr3_aa: CASSSNGGPNEQYF
cdr3_nt: TGTGCCAGCAGTTCCAACGGGGGGCCGAACGAGCAGTACTTC

j_call: TRBJ1-2
v_call: TRBV9
cdr3_length: 15
d_call: -
clone_size: -
cdr3_aa: CASSGVWGRVYGYTF
cdr3_nt: TGTGCCAGCAGCGGGGTATGGGGCAGAGTCTATGGCTACACCTTC

j_call: TRBJ2-1
v_call: TRBV7-2
cdr3_length: 14
d_call: TRBD2
clone_size: -
cdr3_aa: CAGSLAGGWNEQFF
cdr3_nt: TGTGCCGGCAGCTTAGCCGGGGGGTGGAATGAGCAGTTCTTC

j_call: TRBJ2-3
v_call: TRBV5-4
cdr3_length: 17
d_call: TRBD1
clone_size: -
cdr3_aa: CASSPYDRQGLTDTQYF
cdr3_nt: TGTGCCAGCAGCCCTTATGACCGACAGGGTCTGACAGATACGCAGTATTTT

j_call: TRBJ2-7
v_call: TRBV2
cdr3_length: 14
d_call: TRBD1
clone_size: few
cdr3_aa: CASKPDRGSYEQYF
cdr3_nt: TGTGCCAGCAAGCCCGACAGGGGATCCTACGAGCAGTACTTC

j_call: TRBJ2-5
v_call: TRBV5-5
cdr3_length: 16
d_call: -
clone_size: few
cdr3_aa: CASSLFLGSSQETQYF
cdr3_nt: TGTGCCAGCAGCTTGTTTTTAGGGTCATCCCAAGAGACCCAGTACTTC

j_call: TRBJ2-7
v_call: TRBV12-3/TRBV12-4
cdr3_length: 14
d_call: TRBD2
clone_size: few
cdr3_aa: CASNRGGNSYEQYF
cdr3_nt: TGTGCCAGCAATCGGGGGGGCAACTCCTACGAGCAGTACTTC

j_call: TRBJ1-5
v_call: TRBV10-3
cdr3_length: 14
d_call: TRBD1
clone_size: -
cdr3_aa: CAFGGTGGVQPQHF
cdr3_nt: TGTGCCTTCGGCGGGACAGGGGGCGTACAGCCCCAGCATTTT

j_call: TRBJ2-1
v_call: TRBV29-1
cdr3_length: 14
d_call: -
clone_size: few
cdr3_aa: CSVETGTAYNEQFF
cdr3_nt: TGCAGCGTTGAAACAGGGACGGCCTACAATGAGCAGTTCTTC

j_call: TRBJ2-6
v_call: TRBV7-9
cdr3_length: 19
d_call: -
clone_size: few
cdr3_aa: CASSSSGAETDSGANVLTF
cdr3_nt: TGTGCCAGCAGCTCCTCAGGGGCAGAAACTGACTCTGGGGCCAACGTCCTGACTTTC

j_call: TRBJ2-1
v_call: TRBV5-1
cdr3_length: 17
d_call: -
clone_size: -
cdr3_aa: CASSSQPKMGAYNEQFF
cdr3_nt: TGCGCCAGCAGCTCTCAACCAAAGATGGGGGCCTACAATGAGCAGTTCTTC

j_call: TRBJ2-1
v_call: TRBV24-1
cdr3_length: 15
d_call: TRBD1
clone_size: -
cdr3_aa: CATSDNRDRVGEQFF
cdr3_nt: TGTGCCACCAGTGATAACCGGGACAGGGTAGGCGAGCAGTTCTTC

j_call: TRBJ2-1
v_call: TRBV7-2
cdr3_length: 13
d_call: -
clone_size: many
cdr3_aa: CASSLVPYNEQFF
cdr3_nt: TGTGCCAGCAGCTTAGTCCCCTACAATGAGCAGTTCTTC

j_call: TRBJ1-1
v_call: TRBV5-1
cdr3_length: 12
d_call: -
clone_size: few
cdr3_aa: CASSLKGEVAFF
cdr3_nt: TGCGCCAGCAGCCTAAAAGGGGAGGTAGCTTTCTTT

j_call: TRBJ2-5
v_call: TRBV4-1
cdr3_length: 16
d_call: TRBD2
clone_size: -
cdr3_aa: CASSHPGASGAETQYF
cdr3_nt: TGCGCCAGCAGCCACCCCGGGGCTAGCGGGGCGGAGACCCAGTACTTC

j_call: TRBJ1-2
v_call: TRBV6-6
cdr3_length: 13
d_call: -
clone_size: -
cdr3_aa: CASSYSKGYGYTF
cdr3_nt: TGTGCCAGCAGTTACTCAAAAGGGTATGGCTACACCTTC

j_call: TRBJ1-5
v_call: TRBV14
cdr3_length: 14
d_call: -
clone_size: -
cdr3_aa: CASSQRLRGQPQHF
cdr3_nt: TGTGCCAGCAGCCAACGCCTGCGAGGTCAGCCCCAGCATTTT

j_call: TRBJ1-6
v_call: TRBV14
cdr3_length: 14
d_call: -
clone_size: -
cdr3_aa: CASRTGTFGAPLHF
cdr3_nt: TGTGCCTCTCGAACAGGGACCTTTGGGGCACCCCTCCACTTT

j_call: TRBJ2-7
v_call: TRBV7-3
cdr3_length: 12
d_call: -
clone_size: many
cdr3_aa: CASSLAGREQYF
cdr3_nt: TGTGCCAGCAGCTTAGCCGGGAGAGAGCAGTACTTC

j_call: TRBJ2-1
v_call: TRBV29-1
cdr3_length: 12
d_call: -
clone_size: few
cdr3_aa: CSVVTRGREQFF
cdr3_nt: TGCAGCGTTGTGACGAGGGGTCGTGAGCAGTTCTTC

j_call: TRBJ1-1
v_call: TRBV25-1
cdr3_length: 14
d_call: -
clone_size: -
cdr3_aa: CASSDATVNTEAFF
cdr3_nt: TGTGCCAGCAGTGATGCCACCGTGAACACTGAAGCTTTCTTT

j_call: TRBJ2-7
v_call: TRBV20-1
cdr3_length: 14
d_call: -
clone_size: -
cdr3_aa: CSASKAGEPYGQYF
cdr3_nt: TGCAGTGCCTCGAAAGCGGGCGAGCCTTACGGGCAGTACTTC

j_call: TRBJ2-7
v_call: TRBV4-3
cdr3_length: 14
d_call: -
clone_size: -
cdr3_aa: CASSQGAFWREQYF
cdr3_nt: TGCGCCAGCAGCCAGGGAGCGTTTTGGAGAGAGCAGTACTTC

j_call: TRBJ2-7
v_call: TRBV6-5
cdr3_length: 15
d_call: TRBD2
clone_size: -
cdr3_aa: CASSYSGTSDYEQYF
cdr3_nt: TGTGCCAGCAGTTACTCCGGGACTAGCGACTACGAGCAGTACTTC

j_call: TRBJ2-7
v_call: TRBV11-2
cdr3_length: 13
d_call: -
clone_size: -
cdr3_aa: CASSPLERYEQYF
cdr3_nt: TGTGCCAGCAGCCCCCTCGAGAGGTACGAGCAGTACTTC

j_call: TRBJ2-3
v_call: TRBV4-1
cdr3_length: 16
d_call: -
clone_size: -
cdr3_aa: CASSQEGLTTPDTQYF
cdr3_nt: TGCGCCAGCAGCCAAGAAGGACTCACCACCCCAGATACGCAGTATTTT

j_call: TRBJ1-2
v_call: TRBV7-9
cdr3_length: 20
d_call: TRBD1
clone_size: -
cdr3_aa: CASLTMIQDRGRPARSGYTF
cdr3_nt: TGTGCCAGCCTAACGATGATCCAGGACAGGGGACGCCCTGCCAGATCGGGCTACACCTTC

j_call: TRBJ1-4
v_call: TRBV11-2
cdr3_length: 15
d_call: -
clone_size: -
cdr3_aa: CASSASGQPNEKLFF
cdr3_nt: TGTGCCAGCAGCGCCAGCGGGCAGCCTAATGAAAAACTGTTTTTT

j_call: TRBJ2-1
v_call: TRBV14
cdr3_length: 14
d_call: -
clone_size: -
cdr3_aa: CASSQVLGGNEQFF
cdr3_nt: TGTGCCAGCAGCCAAGTGCTAGGAGGCAATGAGCAGTTCTTC

j_call: TRBJ2-1
v_call: TRBV9
cdr3_length: 16
d_call: TRBD2
clone_size: -
cdr3_aa: CASSVAGGGAYNEQFF
cdr3_nt: TGTGCCAGCAGCGTAGCTGGCGGGGGGGCCTACAATGAGCAGTTCTTC

j_call: TRBJ2-5
v_call: TRBV20-1
cdr3_length: 12
d_call: TRBD1
clone_size: many
cdr3_aa: CSARTGGETQYF
cdr3_nt: TGCAGTGCAAGAACAGGGGGGGAGACCCAGTACTTC

j_call: TRBJ1-2
v_call: TRBV28
cdr3_length: 13
d_call: -
clone_size: many
cdr3_aa: CASSLAGPYGYTF
cdr3_nt: TGTGCCAGCAGTTTGGCAGGGCCCTATGGCTACACCTTC

j_call: TRBJ2-1
v_call: TRBV9
cdr3_length: 16
d_call: TRBD2
clone_size: many
cdr3_aa: CASSVGLAGAYNEQFF
cdr3_nt: TGTGCCAGCAGCGTGGGACTAGCGGGGGCCTACAATGAGCAGTTCTTC

j_call: TRBJ2-5
v_call: TRBV14
cdr3_length: 14
d_call: -
clone_size: once
cdr3_aa: CASSQGPWTETQYF
cdr3_nt: TGTGCCAGCAGCCAAGGACCCTGGACGGAGACCCAGTACTTC

j_call: TRBJ2-5
v_call: TRBV9
cdr3_length: 14
d_call: TRBD1
clone_size: few
cdr3_aa: CASSGLGGLETQYF
cdr3_nt: TGTGCCAGCAGCGGGTTAGGGGGCTTAGAGACCCAGTACTTC

j_call: TRBJ1-4
v_call: TRBV25-1
cdr3_length: 14
d_call: -
clone_size: -
cdr3_aa: CASSGRGGGEKLFF
cdr3_nt: TGTGCCAGCAGTGGACGGGGGGGCGGCGAAAAACTGTTTTTT

j_call: TRBJ1-2
v_call: TRBV14
cdr3_length: 17
d_call: -
clone_size: once
cdr3_aa: CASSLSPGTRANYGYTF
cdr3_nt: TGTGCCAGCAGCTTATCCCCGGGAACTCGGGCTAACTATGGCTACACCTTC